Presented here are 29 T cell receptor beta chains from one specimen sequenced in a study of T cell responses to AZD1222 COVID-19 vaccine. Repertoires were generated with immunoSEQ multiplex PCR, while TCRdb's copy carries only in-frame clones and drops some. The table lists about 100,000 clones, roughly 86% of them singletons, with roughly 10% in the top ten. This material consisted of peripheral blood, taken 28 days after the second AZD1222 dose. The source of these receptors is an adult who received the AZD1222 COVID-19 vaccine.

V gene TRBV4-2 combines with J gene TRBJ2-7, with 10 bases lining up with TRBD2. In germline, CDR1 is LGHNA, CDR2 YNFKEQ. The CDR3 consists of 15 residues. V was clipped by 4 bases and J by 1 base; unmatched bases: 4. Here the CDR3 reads CASSLAGGLSYEQYF. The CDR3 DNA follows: TGTGCCAGCAGCCTAGCGGGGGGATTATCCTACGAGCAGTACTTC.

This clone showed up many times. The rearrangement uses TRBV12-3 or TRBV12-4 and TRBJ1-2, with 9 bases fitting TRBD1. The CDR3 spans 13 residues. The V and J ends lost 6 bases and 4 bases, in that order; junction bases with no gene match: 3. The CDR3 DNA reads TGTGCCAGCAGCGGACAGGGGTTCTATGGCTACACCTTC. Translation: CASSGQGFYGYTF.

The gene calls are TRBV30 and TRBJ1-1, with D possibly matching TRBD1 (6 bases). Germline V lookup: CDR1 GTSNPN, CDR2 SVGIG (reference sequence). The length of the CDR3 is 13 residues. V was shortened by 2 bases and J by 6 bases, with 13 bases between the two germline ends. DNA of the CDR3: TGTGCCTGGAGTTCCCGGGACAATTCTGAAGCTTTCTTT. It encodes CAWSSRDNSEAFF.

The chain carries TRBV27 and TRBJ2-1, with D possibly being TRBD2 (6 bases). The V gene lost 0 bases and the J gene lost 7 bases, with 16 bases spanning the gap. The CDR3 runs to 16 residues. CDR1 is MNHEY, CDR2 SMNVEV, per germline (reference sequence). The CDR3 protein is CASSLSRTTPRNEQFF. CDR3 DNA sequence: TGTGCCAGCAGTTTATCGCGGACTACCCCCCGGAATGAGCAGTTCTTC.

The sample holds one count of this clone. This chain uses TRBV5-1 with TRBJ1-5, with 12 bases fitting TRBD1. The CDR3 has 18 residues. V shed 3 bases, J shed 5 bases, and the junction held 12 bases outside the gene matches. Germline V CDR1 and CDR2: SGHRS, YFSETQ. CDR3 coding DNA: TGCGCCAGCAGCTACTATCCCGGGACAGGGGGCTCGGATCAGCCCCAGCATTTT. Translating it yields CASSYYPGTGGSDQPQHF.

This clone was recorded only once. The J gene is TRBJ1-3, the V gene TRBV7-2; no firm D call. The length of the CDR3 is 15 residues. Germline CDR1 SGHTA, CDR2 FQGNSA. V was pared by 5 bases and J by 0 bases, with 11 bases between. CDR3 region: CASSVETGSGNTIYF. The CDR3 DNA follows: TGTGCCAGCAGCGTAGAGACGGGCTCTGGAAACACCATATATTTT.

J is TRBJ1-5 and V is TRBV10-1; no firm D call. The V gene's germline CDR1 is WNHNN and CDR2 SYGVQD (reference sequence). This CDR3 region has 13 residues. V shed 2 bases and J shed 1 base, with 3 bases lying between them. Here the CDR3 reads CASSENSNQPQHF. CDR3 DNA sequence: TGCGCCAGCAGTGAGAACAGCAATCAGCCCCAGCATTTT.

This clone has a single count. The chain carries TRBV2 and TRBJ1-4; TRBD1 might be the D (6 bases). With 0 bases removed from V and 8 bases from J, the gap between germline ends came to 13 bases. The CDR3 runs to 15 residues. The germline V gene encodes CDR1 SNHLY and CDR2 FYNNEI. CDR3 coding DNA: TGTGCCAGCAGTGAAGCTAGGGGGATTGGGGAAAAACTGTTTTTT. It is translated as CASSEARGIGEKLFF.

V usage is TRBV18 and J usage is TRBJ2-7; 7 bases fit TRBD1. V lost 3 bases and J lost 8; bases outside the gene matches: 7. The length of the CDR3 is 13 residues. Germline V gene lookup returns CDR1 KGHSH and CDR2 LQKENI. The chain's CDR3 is CASSPQGVTKQYF. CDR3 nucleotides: TGTGCCAGCTCACCCCAGGGGGTTACGAAGCAGTACTTC.

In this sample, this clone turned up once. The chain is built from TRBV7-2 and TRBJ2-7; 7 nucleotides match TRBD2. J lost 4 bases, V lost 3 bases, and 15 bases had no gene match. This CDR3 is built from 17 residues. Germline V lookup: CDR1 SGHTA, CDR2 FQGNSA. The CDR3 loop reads CASSFLDGRPGGYEQYF. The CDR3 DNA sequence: TGTGCCAGCAGCTTTCTCGACGGGAGGCCGGGGGGTTACGAGCAGTACTTC.

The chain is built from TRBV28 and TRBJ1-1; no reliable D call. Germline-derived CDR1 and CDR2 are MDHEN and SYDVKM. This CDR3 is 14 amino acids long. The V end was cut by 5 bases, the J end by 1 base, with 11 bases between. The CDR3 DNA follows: TGTGCCAGCAGTCCCGGGTACTGGAACACTGAAGCTTTCTTT. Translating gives CASSPGYWNTEAFF.

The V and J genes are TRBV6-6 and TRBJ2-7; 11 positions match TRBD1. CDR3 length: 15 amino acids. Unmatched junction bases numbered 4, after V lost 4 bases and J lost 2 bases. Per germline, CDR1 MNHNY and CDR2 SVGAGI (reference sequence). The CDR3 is CASSSPGQGAYEQYF. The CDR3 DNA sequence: TGTGCCAGCAGTTCCCCGGGACAGGGGGCCTACGAGCAGTACTTC.

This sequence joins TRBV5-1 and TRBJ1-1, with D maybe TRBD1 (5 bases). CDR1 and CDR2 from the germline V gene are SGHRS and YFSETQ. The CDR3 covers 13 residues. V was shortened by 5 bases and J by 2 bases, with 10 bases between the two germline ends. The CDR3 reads CASRDQGNTEAFF. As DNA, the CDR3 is TGCGCCAGCAGGGACCAGGGTAACACTGAAGCTTTCTTT.

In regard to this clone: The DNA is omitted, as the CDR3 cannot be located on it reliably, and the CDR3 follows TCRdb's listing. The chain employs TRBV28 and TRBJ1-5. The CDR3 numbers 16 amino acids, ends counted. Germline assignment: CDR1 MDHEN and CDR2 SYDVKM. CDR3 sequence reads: CASSFGSGYSNQPQHF.

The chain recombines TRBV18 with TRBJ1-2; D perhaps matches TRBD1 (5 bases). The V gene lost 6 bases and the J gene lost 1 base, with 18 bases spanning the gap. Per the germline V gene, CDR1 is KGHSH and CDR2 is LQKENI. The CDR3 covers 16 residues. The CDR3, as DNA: TGTGCCAGCTCCCCGTCGGGGGGGACGAATAACTATGGCTACACCTTC. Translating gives CASSPSGGTNNYGYTF.

The CDR3 spells CASSPDRGLSEAFF. CDR3 coding DNA: TGTGCCAGCTCACCGGACAGGGGCCTTAGTGAAGCTTTCTTT. The J gene is TRBJ1-1, the V gene TRBV18, with 9 bases identical to TRBD1. The CDR3 runs to 14 residues. V trimming: 3 bases; J trimming: 7 bases; junction bases outside the gene matches: 6. The V gene's germline CDR1 is KGHSH and CDR2 LQKENI.

The CDR3 nucleotides are TGTGCCAGCACCCTCTGGGGCAGAGGCTACGAGCAGTACTTC. Translated, it gives CASTLWGRGYEQYF. This chain connects TRBV6-6 to TRBJ2-7, with D perhaps TRBD1 (5 bases). Germline loops: CDR1 MNHNY, CDR2 SVGAGI (reference sequence). V was cut by 7 bases and J by 3 bases, with 16 bases left in between. The CDR3 is made up of 14 amino acids.

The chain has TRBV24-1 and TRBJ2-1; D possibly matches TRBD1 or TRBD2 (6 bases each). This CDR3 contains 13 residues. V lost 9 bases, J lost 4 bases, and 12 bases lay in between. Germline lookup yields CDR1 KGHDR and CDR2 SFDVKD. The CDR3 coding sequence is TGTGCCACCGAGGGGGGCATTTACAATGAGCAGTTCTTC. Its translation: CATEGGIYNEQFF.

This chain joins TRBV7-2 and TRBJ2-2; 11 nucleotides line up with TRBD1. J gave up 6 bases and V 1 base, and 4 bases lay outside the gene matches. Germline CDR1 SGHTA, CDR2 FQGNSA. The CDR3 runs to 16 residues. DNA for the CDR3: TGTGCCAGCAGCTTAGGTTGGGGACAGGGGGCCGGGGAGCTGTTTTTT. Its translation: CASSLGWGQGAGELFF.

CDR3 region: CAWALSGANVLTF. The CDR3 bases are TGTGCCTGGGCCCTCTCTGGGGCCAACGTCCTGACTTTC. The chain links TRBV30 to TRBJ2-6; D is unclear. There are 13 residues in the CDR3. CDR1 and CDR2 (germline): GTSNPN, SVGIG (reference sequence). Trimming took off 5 bases at V and 0 bases at J, with 5 bases between the two ends.

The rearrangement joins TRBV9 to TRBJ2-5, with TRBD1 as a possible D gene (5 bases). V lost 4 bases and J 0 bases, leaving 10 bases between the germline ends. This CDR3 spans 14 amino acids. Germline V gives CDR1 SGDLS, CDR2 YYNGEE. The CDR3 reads CASSPRQHQETQYF. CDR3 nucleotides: TGTGCCAGCAGCCCCCGACAGCACCAAGAGACCCAGTACTTC.

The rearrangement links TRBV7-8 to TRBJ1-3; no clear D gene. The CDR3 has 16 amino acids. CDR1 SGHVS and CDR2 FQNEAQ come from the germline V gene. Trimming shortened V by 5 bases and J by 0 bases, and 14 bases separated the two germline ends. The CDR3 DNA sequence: TGTGCCAGCAGCCCCGCCGGCAGAGTCTCTGGAAACACCATATATTTT. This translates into CASSPAGRVSGNTIYF.

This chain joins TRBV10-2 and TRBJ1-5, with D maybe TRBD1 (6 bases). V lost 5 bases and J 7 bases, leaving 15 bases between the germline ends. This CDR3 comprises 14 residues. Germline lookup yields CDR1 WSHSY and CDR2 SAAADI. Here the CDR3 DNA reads TGCGCCAGCAGTATAGGTACAGGGCACCAGCCCCAGCATTTT. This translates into CASSIGTGHQPQHF.

DNA of the CDR3: TGCGCCAGCAGCTATGGACCGATGCAAGACTATGGCTACACCTTC. It translates to CASSYGPMQDYGYTF. This chain joins TRBV5-1 and TRBJ1-2; D is ambiguous. This CDR3 is built from 15 residues. Trimming cost V 3 bases and J 3 bases, with 15 bases left between them. The germline V gene encodes CDR1 SGHRS and CDR2 YFSETQ.

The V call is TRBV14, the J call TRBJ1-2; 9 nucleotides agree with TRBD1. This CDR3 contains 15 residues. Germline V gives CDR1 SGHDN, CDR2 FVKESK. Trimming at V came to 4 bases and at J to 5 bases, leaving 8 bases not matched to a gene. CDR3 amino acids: CASSPWTGAEYGYTF. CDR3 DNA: TGTGCCAGCAGCCCGTGGACAGGGGCGGAGTATGGCTACACCTTC.

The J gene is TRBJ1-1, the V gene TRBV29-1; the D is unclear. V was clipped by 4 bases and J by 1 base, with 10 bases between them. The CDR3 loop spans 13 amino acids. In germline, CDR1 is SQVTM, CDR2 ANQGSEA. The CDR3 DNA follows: TGCAGCGTTGTACCCCAGCAGAACACTGAAGCTTTCTTT. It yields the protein CSVVPQQNTEAFF.

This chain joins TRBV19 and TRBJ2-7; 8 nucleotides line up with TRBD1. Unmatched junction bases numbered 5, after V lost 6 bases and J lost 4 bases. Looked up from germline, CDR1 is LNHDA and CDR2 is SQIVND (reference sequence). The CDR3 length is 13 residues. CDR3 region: CASSPGQAYEQYF. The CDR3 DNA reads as TGTGCCAGTAGCCCGGGACAGGCGTACGAGCAGTACTTC.

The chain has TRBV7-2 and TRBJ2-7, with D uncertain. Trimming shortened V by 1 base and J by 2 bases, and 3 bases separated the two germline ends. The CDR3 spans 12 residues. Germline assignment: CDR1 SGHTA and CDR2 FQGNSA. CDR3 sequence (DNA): TGTGCCAGCAGCTTAGACGCCTACGAGCAGTACTTC. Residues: CASSLDAYEQYF.

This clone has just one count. CDR3 amino acids: CAWSVGDTETFF. The CDR3 DNA follows: TGTGCCTGGAGTGTAGGGGACACCGAGACTTTCTTT. The chain is built from TRBV30 and TRBJ1-1, with a weak D call TRBD1 (6 bases). V lost 0 bases and J lost 12, with 14 bases in between. Per the germline V gene, CDR1 is GTSNPN and CDR2 is SVGIG (reference sequence). This CDR3 spans 12 amino acids.